The 12 T cell receptor beta chains below were found in one sample sequenced in a study of siplizumab effects on memory and regulatory T cells. The data were produced by immunoSEQ multiplex PCR, yet TCRdb's version contains in-frame clones alone and is incomplete. The sample includes some 100,000 clones, 85% to 95% of them seen just once. The sequenced sample was non-Treg CD4+ T cells sorted from blood. These TCRs come from a human donor in good health.

The chain has TRBV29-1 and TRBJ1-2; 7 bases line up with TRBD1. With V trimmed by 6 bases and J by 6 bases, 10 bases remained unmatched. CDR3 length equals 13 residues. Germline loops: CDR1 SQVTM, CDR2 ANQGSEA. CDR3 in amino acids: CSVAQGESDGYTF. The CDR3 DNA sequence: TGCAGCGTGGCTCAGGGGGAAAGCGATGGCTACACCTTC.

This clone was found a few times. The V and J genes are TRBV7-9 and TRBJ1-1, with D hard to call. V lost 5 bases, J lost 3 bases, and 16 bases lay in between. Germline-derived CDR1 and CDR2 are SEHNR and FQNEAQ (reference sequence). This CDR3 has 15 amino acids. CDR3 in DNA: TGTGCCAGCAGCCCGTTGGGAATCGCCTACACTGAAGCTTTCTTT. This codes for CASSPLGIAYTEAFF.

This chain links TRBV27 with TRBJ1-2; possibly TRBD1 for D (5 bases). V shed 6 bases and J shed 7 bases, with 12 bases lying between them. The CDR3 runs to 12 residues. Per the germline V gene, CDR1 is MNHEY and CDR2 is SMNVEV (reference sequence). CDR3 bases: TGTGCCAGCAGCCCAAAGGGGTTTGGCTACACCTTC. Protein: CASSPKGFGYTF.

The V gene is TRBV7-9, the J gene TRBJ2-2; 7 nucleotides match TRBD1. V shed 1 base and J 4 bases; nucleotides not matched to a gene: 3. The germline V gene encodes CDR1 SEHNR and CDR2 FQNEAQ (reference sequence). CDR3 length: 15 amino acids. CDR3 sequence: CASSLVGTATGELFF. The CDR3 coding sequence is TGTGCCAGCAGCTTAGTAGGGACAGCCACCGGGGAGCTGTTTTTT.

The chain employs TRBV19 and TRBJ2-7, with a tentative D call TRBD1 (5 bases). CDR3 length equals 14 residues. V was cut by 3 bases and J by 3 bases, with 12 bases left in between. Germline CDR1 is LNHDA and CDR2 is SQIVND (reference sequence). CDR3 sequence: CASSIEAGNYEQYF. CDR3 nucleotide sequence: TGTGCCAGTAGTATTGAGGCAGGGAACTACGAGCAGTACTTC.

This chain's CDR3 is CASSLGTLYEQYF. The CDR3 nucleotides read TGTGCCAGCAGCTTAGGAACACTCTACGAGCAGTACTTC. This chain joins TRBV7-9 and TRBJ2-7, with unresolved D. From germline, CDR1 is SEHNR and CDR2 FQNEAQ (reference sequence). Trimming pared 1 base from V and 3 bases from J, leaving 7 bases between. This CDR3 has 13 amino acids.

In its sample, this clone was seen once. J is TRBJ2-7 and V is TRBV15; maybe TRBD2 (7 bases). Germline V gene lookup returns CDR1 LNHNV and CDR2 YYDKDF (reference sequence). The V end lost 0 bases, the J end lost 7 bases, and 16 bases lay between the germline ends. The CDR3 has 15 amino acids. The CDR3 DNA sequence: TGTGCCACCAGCAGAGATCGGGGGGCCCCTCGGGAGCAGTACTTC. This encodes CATSRDRGAPREQYF.

The chain couples TRBV6-1 to TRBJ2-7, with D tentatively TRBD1 (6 bases). This CDR3 region has 15 residues. The V and J ends lost 1 base and 1 base respectively, with 11 bases between them. From germline, CDR1 is MNHNS and CDR2 SASEGT. CDR3 protein: CASSEVQGVSYEQYF. DNA for the CDR3: TGTGCCAGCAGTGAAGTACAGGGAGTGTCCTACGAGCAGTACTTC.

This clone was seen a few times. The chain joins TRBV30 to TRBJ1-1; no clear D gene. CDR1 and CDR2 from the germline V gene are GTSNPN and SVGIG (reference sequence). The ends were cut back, 0 bases at V and 8 bases at J, with 16 bases in the middle. CDR3 length: 14 residues. The DNA for the CDR3 is TGTGCCTGGAGTGTTACCCGCACTGGAGGGGAAGCTTTCTTT. Amino acid sequence: CAWSVTRTGGEAFF.

The V and J genes are TRBV5-4 and TRBJ2-1, with a weak D call TRBD1 (6 bases). Germline CDR1 is SGHNT and CDR2 is YYREEE (reference sequence). Trimming stripped 0 bases from V and 3 bases from J, with 7 bases between. The CDR3 consists of 14 residues. The CDR3 loop is CASSLGTVYNEQFF. The CDR3 nucleotides are TGTGCCAGCAGCTTGGGGACAGTCTACAATGAGCAGTTCTTC. The full variable domain, in which reference TRBV5-4 and TRBJ2-1 provide the parts outside the CDR3, is ETGVTQSPTHLIKTRGQQVTLRCSSQSGHNTVSWYQQALGQGPQFIFQYYREEENGRGNFPPRFSGLQFPNYSSELNVNALELDDSALYLCASSLGTVYNEQFFGPGTRLTVL.

The CDR3 region is CAWTLQGLNQPQHF. The CDR3, as DNA: TGTGCCTGGACCCTACAGGGGCTCAATCAGCCCCAGCATTTT. The genes are TRBV30 and TRBJ1-5, with 7 bases that match TRBD1. Germline CDR1 GTSNPN, CDR2 SVGIG (reference sequence). The CDR3 has 14 amino acids. Unmatched junction bases numbered 6, after V lost 4 bases and J lost 3 bases.

The chain employs TRBV11-3 and TRBJ2-1, with TRBD2 identical over 9 bases. The V segment lost 5 bases and the J segment 0 bases; nucleotides outside the gene matches: 8. This CDR3 contains 17 residues. Germline CDR1 is SGHNT and CDR2 is YENEEA. The CDR3 loop is CASSPILAGISYNEQFF. In DNA, the CDR3 is TGTGCCAGCAGCCCTATACTAGCGGGCATCTCCTACAATGAGCAGTTCTTC.